The 3 T cell receptor beta chains below all came from one sample that was sequenced in a study of T cell changes during pregnancy in multiple sclerosis. TCRdb's table, derived via immunoSEQ multiplex PCR, lists solely in-frame clones and lacks some. The table includes fewer than 45,000 clones, roughly 87% detected once. Material: CD4+ T cells from peripheral blood mononuclear cells, obtained in the first trimester of pregnancy. Every receptor here comes from a female donor with multiple sclerosis, enrolled in a pregnancy study.

The rearrangement links TRBV30 to TRBJ1-3; D remains ambiguous. The CDR3 is 14 residues long. V was pared by 5 bases and J by 0 bases, with 11 bases between. Germline CDR1 and CDR2: GTSNPN and SVGIG (reference sequence). The CDR3 DNA follows: TGTGCCTGGGCGGTTGCCAGCTCTGGAAACACCATATATTTT. Translated, it gives CAWAVASSGNTIYF.

The chain has TRBV4-2 and TRBJ2-7; TRBD2 matches 9 bases. The CDR3 is made up of 16 amino acids. Per germline, CDR1 LGHNA and CDR2 YNFKEQ. Trimming at V came to 0 bases and at J to 6 bases, leaving 9 bases not matched to a gene. The CDR3 DNA is TGTGCCAGCAGCCAAGAGCGGGAGGGTCCCCTCTCCGAGCAGTACTTC. This gives the protein CASSQEREGPLSEQYF.

This chain links TRBV9 with TRBJ1-1; 12 nucleotides line up with TRBD1. With 0 bases clipped from V and 4 bases from J, the junction kept 10 bases outside the gene matches. The germline V gene has CDR1 SGDLS and CDR2 YYNGEE. This CDR3 comprises 18 residues. As DNA, the CDR3 is TGTGCCAGCAGCGTAGGACCGGGACAGGGGGCGTCCGGCACTGAAGCTTTCTTT. This encodes CASSVGPGQGASGTEAFF. The variable domain in full, completed from reference TRBV9 and TRBJ1-1, reads DSGVTQTPKHLITATGQRVTLRCSPRSGDLSVYWYQQSLDQGLQFLIQYYNGEERAKGNILERFSAQQFPDLHSELNLSSLELGDSALYFCASSVGPGQGASGTEAFFGQGTRLTVV.